This TCR beta chain was recorded in a study of T cell changes during pregnancy in multiple sclerosis. Produced via immunoSEQ multiplex PCR; TCRdb's table is partial and in-frame only. The sample lists roughly 93,000 clones, about 91% occurring once. The receptor's source is a female donor in good health, enrolled as a control in a pregnancy study. This sample comprised peripheral blood, obtained in the first trimester of pregnancy.

The CDR3 protein is CASSYSGKGGGYTF. CDR3 coding DNA: TGTGCCAGCAGTTACTCCGGGAAAGGAGGTGGCTACACCTTC. The chain recombines TRBV6-5 with TRBJ1-2; D gene unclear. Germline V gene data show CDR1 as MNHEY and CDR2 as SVGAGI. With 0 bases removed from V and 7 bases from J, the gap between germline ends came to 12 bases. The CDR3 runs 14 residues.